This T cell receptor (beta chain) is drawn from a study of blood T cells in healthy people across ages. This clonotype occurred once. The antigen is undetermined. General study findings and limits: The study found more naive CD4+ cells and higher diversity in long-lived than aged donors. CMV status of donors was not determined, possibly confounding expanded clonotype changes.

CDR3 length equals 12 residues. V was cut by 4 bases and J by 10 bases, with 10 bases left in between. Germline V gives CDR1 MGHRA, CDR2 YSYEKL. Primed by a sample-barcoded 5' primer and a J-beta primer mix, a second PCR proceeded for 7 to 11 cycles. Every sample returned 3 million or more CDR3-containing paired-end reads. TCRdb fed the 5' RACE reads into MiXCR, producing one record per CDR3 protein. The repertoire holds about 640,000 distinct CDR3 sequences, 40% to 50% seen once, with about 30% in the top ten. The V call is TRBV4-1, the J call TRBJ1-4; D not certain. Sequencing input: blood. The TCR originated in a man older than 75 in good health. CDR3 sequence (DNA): TGCGCCAGCAGCCTCACCGCTGGAAAACTGTTTTTT. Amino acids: CASSLTAGKLFF.